What follows are 27 T cell receptor beta chains derived from one specimen sequenced in a study of human T cells and chemical hapten exposure. TCRdb reprocessed the RACE reads via MiXCR and lists one record per CDR3 protein. The table shows some 52,000 distinct CDR3 sequences, with roughly 9.5% occurring only once. Time point meaning: patch test 3, about 24 weeks after DPC sensitization. Treatment noted: therapeutic diphenylcyclopropenone sensitization with weekly scalp DPC. Source: whole blood, taken in connection with sensitization to the hapten diphenylcyclopropenone (DPC). These receptors were obtained from a woman between 40 and 55 years old with alopecia areata. Some clones in this sample may be carry-over from other donors' samples.

This clonotype has ten or more counts. V is TRBV12-3 or TRBV12-4 and J is TRBJ2-2, with 10 nucleotides matching TRBD2. This CDR3 contains 19 residues. V shed 3 bases and J 2 bases; nucleotides not matched to a gene: 12. CDR3 residues: CASSFDLAGDLQNTGELFF. CDR3 sequence (DNA): TGTGCCAGCAGTTTCGATCTAGCGGGGGACCTACAAAACACCGGGGAGCTGTTTTTT.

This clonotype appeared many times. V and J are TRBV28 and TRBJ2-3; D might be TRBD1 (6 bases). This CDR3 contains 14 residues. Germline V gene data show CDR1 as MDHEN and CDR2 as SYDVKM. V was clipped by 10 bases and J by 2 bases, with 16 bases between them. The CDR3 loop reads CATGRQVVTDTQYF. CDR3 sequence (DNA): TGTGCCACCGGAAGACAGGTTGTCACAGATACGCAGTATTTT.

At least ten counts were recorded for this clonotype. The chain uses TRBV11-2 and TRBJ2-5; 9 bases agree with TRBD2. There are 16 residues in the CDR3. V shed 6 bases and J 2 bases; nucleotides not matched to a gene: 10. Germline CDR1 and CDR2: SGHAT and FQNNGV. CDR3 nucleotides: TGTGCCAGCAGTTTTAGCGGGGGCCACATACAAGAGACCCAGTACTTC. Translation gives CASSFSGGHIQETQYF.

In its sample, this clonotype was seen many times. The V and J genes are TRBV5-1 and TRBJ2-2, with 9 bases fitting TRBD1. J lost 0 bases, V lost 4 bases, and 7 bases had no gene match. The CDR3 loop spans 17 amino acids. Germline V lookup: CDR1 SGHRS, CDR2 YFSETQ. The CDR3 spells CASSLRTGATNTGELFF. The CDR3 region has the DNA TGCGCCAGCAGCCTGAGGACAGGGGCAACGAACACCGGGGAGCTGTTTTTT.

The chain couples TRBV3-1 to TRBJ1-2; 11 bases align to TRBD1. The germline V gene has CDR1 LGHDT and CDR2 YNNKEL (reference sequence). The CDR3 has 14 amino acids. After removal of 2 bases from V and 8 bases from J, the junction contained 4 bases not matched to a gene. CDR3 sequence: CASSQKDRGQGYTF. The CDR3 DNA is TGTGCCAGCAGCCAAAAGGACAGGGGGCAAGGCTACACCTTC. The full variable domain, in which reference TRBV3-1 and TRBJ1-2 provide the parts outside the CDR3, is DTAVSQTPKYLVTQMGNDKSIKCEQNLGHDTMYWYKQDSKKFLKIMFSYNNKELIINETVPNRFSPKSPDKAHLNLHINSLELGDSAVYFCASSQKDRGQGYTFGSGTRLTVV.

There are many counts of this clonotype. J is TRBJ1-5 and V is TRBV5-6, with a tentative D call TRBD1 (5 bases). The CDR3 is 15 amino acids. The V gene's germline CDR1 is SGHDT and CDR2 YYEEEE. The V and J ends lost 3 bases and 3 bases respectively, with 13 bases between them. The CDR3 region is CASSSHRDYNQPQHF. CDR3 nucleotide sequence: TGTGCCAGCAGCTCACACCGGGACTACAATCAGCCCCAGCATTTT.

Ten or more counts support this clonotype. This chain uses TRBV14 with TRBJ1-1; D is unresolved. V lost 5 bases and J lost 1, with 8 bases in between. This CDR3 spans 13 amino acids. From germline, CDR1 is SGHDN and CDR2 FVKESK. The CDR3, as DNA: TGTGCCAGCAGCTCTATGCGGAACACTGAAGCTTTCTTT. Amino acids: CASSSMRNTEAFF.

In this sample, this clonotype turned up many times. This rearrangement joins TRBV12-3 or TRBV12-4 to TRBJ1-2; unclear D gene. The CDR3 is made up of 14 amino acids. Trimming took off 7 bases at V and 3 bases at J, with 15 bases between the two ends. CDR3 sequence reads: CASTNQAGDYGYTF. The CDR3 DNA reads TGTGCCAGCACCAACCAGGCAGGAGACTATGGCTACACCTTC.

This clonotype was counted at least ten times. The chain has TRBV24-1 and TRBJ2-5; TRBD1 agrees at 10 bases. CDR1 and CDR2 (germline): KGHDR, SFDVKD. The CDR3 loop spans 14 amino acids. J lost 5 bases, V lost 6 bases, and 5 bases had no gene match. In nucleotides, the CDR3 is TGTGCCACCAGTCAGACAGGGGGCGTCGAGACCCAGTACTTC. Protein: CATSQTGGVETQYF.

This clonotype came up many times. The chain has TRBV9 and TRBJ2-2, with 10 bases identical to TRBD2. V lost 4 bases to trimming and J lost 2 bases; unmatched junction nucleotides: 5. The CDR3 covers 16 residues. Germline values: CDR1 SGDLS, CDR2 YYNGEE. In nucleotides, the CDR3 is TGTGCCAGCAGCTTTTTAGCGGGGGGTAACACCGGGGAGCTGTTTTTT. It is translated as CASSFLAGGNTGELFF.

The V and J genes are TRBV19 and TRBJ1-2, with 7 nucleotides matching TRBD1. The CDR3 has 14 amino acids. Germline values: CDR1 LNHDA, CDR2 SQIVND (reference sequence). With V trimmed by 5 bases and J by 7 bases, 10 bases remained unmatched. CDR3 residues: CASSANRGHPGYTF. The CDR3 DNA reads as TGTGCCAGTAGTGCTAACAGGGGCCACCCTGGCTACACCTTC.

This sequence joins TRBV7-9 and TRBJ2-5, with D possibly being TRBD2 (5 bases). This CDR3 comprises 14 residues. Per the germline V gene, CDR1 is SEHNR and CDR2 is FQNEAQ (reference sequence). The V end lost 10 bases, the J end lost 1 base, and 16 bases lay between the germline ends. The chain's CDR3 is CAIKSGGPQETQYF. CDR3 nucleotide sequence: TGTGCCATAAAAAGCGGAGGCCCCCAAGAGACCCAGTACTTC.

A few counts support this clonotype. The chain couples TRBV3-1 to TRBJ1-1; D is ambiguous. This CDR3 is built from 14 residues. Trimming took off 4 bases at V and 0 bases at J, with 9 bases between the two ends. CDR1 is LGHDT, CDR2 YNNKEL, per germline (reference sequence). The CDR3 reads CASSPFVMNTEAFF. CDR3 sequence (DNA): TGTGCCAGCAGCCCGTTCGTCATGAACACTGAAGCTTTCTTT.

The chain joins TRBV11-2 to TRBJ1-5; D remains ambiguous. Germline-derived CDR1 and CDR2 are SGHAT and FQNNGV. The germline V and J ends were trimmed by 4 bases and 3 bases, with 10 bases remaining between them. There are 14 residues in the CDR3. The CDR3 DNA reads TGTGCCAGCAGCTCCGGCGGCACCAATCAGCCCCAGCATTTT. Encoded protein: CASSSGGTNQPQHF.

This clonotype was seen at least ten times. The rearrangement uses TRBV3-1 and TRBJ1-1; D not certain. V lost 4 bases to trimming and J lost 5 bases, with 17 bases between them. The CDR3 extends over 15 amino acids. The germline V gene has CDR1 LGHDT and CDR2 YNNKEL (reference sequence). The CDR3 DNA reads TGTGCCAGCAGCCTCAAGAATAGGGCCGGGACTGAAGCTTTCTTT. Its protein product is CASSLKNRAGTEAFF. Together with reference TRBV3-1 and TRBJ1-1, the CDR3 gives the full variable domain: DTAVSQTPKYLVTQMGNDKSIKCEQNLGHDTMYWYKQDSKKFLKIMFSYNNKELIINETVPNRFSPKSPDKAHLNLHINSLELGDSAVYFCASSLKNRAGTEAFFGQGTRLTVV.

This clonotype was counted a few times. V is TRBV6-5 and J is TRBJ1-2, with D maybe TRBD1 (6 bases). The CDR3 spans 14 residues. V was clipped by 6 bases and J by 7 bases, with 18 bases between them. Germline CDR1 MNHEY, CDR2 SVGAGI. The CDR3 reads CASSRGLSGGGYTF. The CDR3 bases are TGTGCCAGCAGCAGGGGCCTCTCTGGGGGTGGCTACACCTTC.

This clonotype appeared a few times. The chain links TRBV3-1 to TRBJ2-3; 8 positions match TRBD2. CDR1 LGHDT and CDR2 YNNKEL come from the germline V gene (reference sequence). The CDR3 extends over 15 amino acids. V gave up 6 bases and J gave up 2 bases; unmatched junction bases: 7. In DNA, the CDR3 is TGTGCCAGCAGTTTCGCGCGGGGGGACACAGATACGCAGTATTTT. It encodes CASSFARGDTDTQYF.

The chain recombines TRBV7-8 with TRBJ1-1; 7 positions match TRBD1. Per the germline V gene, CDR1 is SGHVS and CDR2 is FQNEAQ. CDR3 length equals 17 residues. V was pared by 1 base and J by 0 bases, with 8 bases of the junction left unmatched. In DNA, the CDR3 is TGTGCCAGCAGCTTAGGGGGGCCCGGGACAGTGAACACTGAAGCTTTCTTT. Amino acids: CASSLGGPGTVNTEAFF.

This sequence joins TRBV6-2 or TRBV6-3 and TRBJ1-5; 8 nucleotides match TRBD1. Germline CDR1 is MNHEY and CDR2 is SVGEGT. V shed 1 base, J shed 6 bases, and the junction held 14 bases outside the gene matches. The CDR3 length is 18 residues. CDR3 loop: CASSYWPQTGDEGQPQHF. Written as DNA, the CDR3 is TGTGCCAGCAGTTACTGGCCCCAGACAGGGGATGAAGGTCAGCCCCAGCATTTT.

This chain uses TRBV9 with TRBJ2-5; maybe TRBD1 (5 bases). CDR3 length equals 16 residues. The germline gives CDR1 SGDLS, CDR2 YYNGEE. V was cut by 0 bases and J by 5 bases, with 17 bases left in between. The CDR3 DNA reads as TGTGCCAGCAGCGTAGCCCCGACAGTCGTTGGGGAGACCCAGTACTTC. Amino acids: CASSVAPTVVGETQYF.

This clonotype was found many times. The V gene is TRBV12-5, the J gene TRBJ2-3; TRBD2 matches at 7 bases. The CDR3 has 16 residues. In germline, CDR1 is LGHNT, CDR2 FRNRAP. The junction had 4 bases not matched to a gene; V was cut back by 0 bases and J by 1 base. In nucleotides, the CDR3 is TGTGCTAGTGGTTTGGTACTAGCGCGGGGCACAGATACGCAGTATTTT. Its protein is CASGLVLARGTDTQYF.

The V and J genes are TRBV5-6 and TRBJ1-2; D not certain. V dropped 4 bases and J dropped 2 bases, with 12 bases sitting between them. The CDR3 spans 14 residues. The germline gives CDR1 SGHDT, CDR2 YYEEEE. The CDR3 bases are TGTGCCAGCAGCCTGATGAACAGAAACTATGGCTACACCTTC. This sequence encodes CASSLMNRNYGYTF. The complete variable domain, with remaining parts taken from reference TRBV5-6 and TRBJ1-2, reads DAGVTQSPTHLIKTRGQQVTLRCSPKSGHDTVSWYQQALGQGPQFIFQYYEEEERQRGNFPDRFSGHQFPNYSSELNVNALLLGDSALYLCASSLMNRNYGYTFGSGTRLTVV.

This chain joins TRBV7-2 and TRBJ2-7, with 9 bases lining up with TRBD1. There are 14 residues in the CDR3. Trimming cost V 6 bases and J 2 bases; bases outside gene matches: 5. Germline V gene data show CDR1 as SGHTA and CDR2 as FQGNSA. The CDR3 region is CASRTGTGTYEQYF. The CDR3 nucleotides read TGTGCCAGCAGAACCGGGACAGGGACCTACGAGCAGTACTTC. The full variable domain, rest sourced from reference TRBV7-2 and TRBJ2-7, is GAGVSQSPSNKVTEKGKDVELRCDPISGHTALYWYRQSLGQGLEFLIYFQGNSAPDKSGLPSDRFSAERTGGSVSTLTIQRTQQEDSAVYLCASRTGTGTYEQYFGPGTRLTVT.

This clonotype showed up just a few times. In DNA form, the CDR3 reads TGTGCCAGCAGCAAATCAACTAGCGGGGGACTTAAAGAGACCCAGTACTTC. It specifies CASSKSTSGGLKETQYF. The chain combines TRBV6-1 with TRBJ2-5, with 11 bases fitting TRBD2. Germline values: CDR1 MNHNS, CDR2 SASEGT. V trimming: 6 bases; J trimming: 3 bases; junction bases outside the gene matches: 12. The CDR3 consists of 17 residues.

The table lists this clonotype with a few counts. The rearrangement links TRBV3-1 to TRBJ2-2, with a tentative D call TRBD1 (6 bases). The CDR3 consists of 15 residues. Germline V lookup: CDR1 LGHDT, CDR2 YNNKEL (reference sequence). Trimming took off 0 bases at V and 7 bases at J, with 12 bases between the two ends. The CDR3 DNA is TGTGCCAGCAGCCAAGAACACAGGGCGGGCGGGGAGCTGTTTTTT. Residues: CASSQEHRAGGELFF.

Here the CDR3 reads CASSLEGSSADTQYF. The CDR3 coding sequence is TGTGCCAGCAGCCTAGAGGGTAGCTCGGCAGATACGCAGTATTTT. This sequence joins TRBV7-6 and TRBJ2-3; tentative D call: TRBD2 (5 bases). V gave up 5 bases and J gave up 4 bases, with 16 bases separating them. Germline V gives CDR1 SGHVS, CDR2 FNYEAQ. The CDR3 is 15 amino acids.

The gene calls are TRBV2 and TRBJ2-1; TRBD2 might be the D (7 bases). V was shortened by 0 bases and J by 8 bases, with 17 bases between the two germline ends. The CDR3 covers 16 residues. Germline V gives CDR1 SNHLY, CDR2 FYNNEI. The CDR3: CASSEAPRGPFYEQFF. In nucleotides, the CDR3 is TGTGCCAGCAGTGAAGCACCGCGGGGGCCCTTCTATGAGCAGTTCTTC. Supplemented by reference TRBV2 and TRBJ2-1, the full variable domain reads EPEVTQTPSHQVTQMGQEVILRCVPISNHLYFYWYRQILGQKVEFLVSFYNNEISEKSEIFDDQFSVERPDGSNFTLKIRSTKLEDSAMYFCASSEAPRGPFYEQFFGPGTRLTVL.